This TCR beta chain was observed in a study of shared clonotypes between healthy human individuals. The repertoire was sequenced with immunoSEQ multiplex PCR; TCRdb's copy has only in-frame clones and lacks some. Among 2 million to 3 million clones listed, roughly 93% were seen once. Germline CDR1 is MDHEN and CDR2 is SYDVKM. The CDR3 spans 14 residues. Trimming removed 6 bases from V and 8 bases from J, with 17 bases in between. The genes are TRBV28 and TRBJ2-1, with D perhaps given as TRBD1 or TRBD2 (5 bases each). This sequence originates from a man in his late teens or twenties in good health. Some clones in this sample may be carry-over from other donors' samples. The specimen sequenced was naive CD4+ T cells from PBMCs. Subset: CD45RA+ positively selected. The CDR3, as DNA: TGTGCCAGCAGATTACCTGGCACGGGACATGAGCAGTTCTTC. Protein product: CASRLPGTGHEQFF.